The 17 T cell receptor gamma chains below were found in one sample sequenced in a study of gamma delta lymphoproliferative disorders and STAT genes. The receptor sequences were amplified from genomic DNA of peripheral blood mononuclear cells. TCRdb used CATT to re-call clones from the multiplex PCR reads. The repertoire includes under 5,000 gamma-chain clones, 7% to 7.5% of them detected once, and over 30% sits in the top ten. Sample: blood. The receptors derive from a human donor in good health.

By share, this clone ranks as medium-sized. The same CDR3 arises from other DNA sequences in this sample as well. The chain joins TRGV2 to TRGJ1 or TRGJ2. In the absence of a J gene in TCRdb, the DNA was matched to germline to assign it here. CDR1 and CDR2 (germline): EGSNGY, YDSYNSKV. The CDR3 sequence is 15 residues long. The J segment lost 0 bases and the V segment lost 0 bases, leaving 5 bases of the junction unmatched. In DNA, the CDR3 is TGTGCCACCTGGGACGGGCTATCGAATTATTATAAGAAACTCTTT. This codes for CATWDGLSNYYKKLF.

As to this clone: Because the CDR3's place on the DNA is in doubt, the DNA is left out and the CDR3 is given as listed by TCRdb. No call exists for the J gene, whereas the V gene is TRGV11. TRGV11 has ORF status, its function being uncertain. The CDR3 is 18 residues long, ends included. The CDR3 sequence is CTTVPAGLGQVSDWIKTF.

This clone is labeled medium-sized. The gene calls are TRGV2 and TRGJP2. TCRdb supplies no J gene; here it was assigned by aligning the nucleotide sequence to germline. The CDR3 contains 12 residues. J lost 6 bases, V lost 6 bases, and 4 bases had no gene match. Germline V gene data show CDR1 as EGSNGY and CDR2 as YDSYNSKV. The CDR3 here is CATWRGDWIKTF. In nucleotides, the CDR3 is TGTGCCACCTGGCGGGGTGATTGGATCAAGACGTTT.

By share of the sample, this clone is medium-sized. The chain uses TRGV4 and TRGJ1 or TRGJ2. As TCRdb names no J gene, one was assigned here on the basis of a DNA match to germline. CDR3 length: 13 residues. V gave up 2 bases and J gave up 7 bases; unmatched junction bases: 8. Germline CDR1 EGSTGY, CDR2 YDSYTSSV. Here the CDR3 reads CATWDDESYKKLF. The CDR3 nucleotides read TGTGCCACCTGGGATGATGAAAGCTATAAGAAACTCTTT.

To note about this clone: TCRdb has a much larger clone's protein, which differs at residue 4 from the translation of this DNA, likely because of a read error; what is shown is the protein translated from the DNA. The CDR3 reads CTTAPAGLGVLSGWFKIF. CDR3 coding DNA: TGTACCACTGCGCCTGCTGGATTAGGCGTGTTATCTGGTTGGTTCAAGATATTT. This chain uses TRGV11 with TRGJP1. In the absence of a J gene in TCRdb, the DNA was matched to germline to assign it here. TRGV11 is marked as an open reading frame, function uncertain. The length of the CDR3 is 18 residues.

This clone is medium-sized. V gene TRGV2 combines with J gene TRGJP1. The J gene was missing in TCRdb and was found by matching the end of the DNA to germline. This CDR3 comprises 17 residues. Trimming cost V 0 bases and J 2 bases; bases outside gene matches: 9. Germline-derived CDR1 and CDR2 are EGSNGY and YDSYNSKV. The CDR3 here is CATWDGPPLTTGWFKIF. The CDR3 bases are TGTGCCACCTGGGACGGGCCCCCTTTAACCACTGGTTGGTTCAAGATATTT.

This clone is medium-sized by share. The chain combines TRGV8 with TRGJP2. TCRdb records no J gene; here it was assigned by comparing the DNA to germline. Germline loops: CDR1 VENAVY, CDR2 YDSYNSRV. The CDR3 consists of 13 residues. With 2 bases clipped from V and 5 bases from J, the junction kept 2 bases outside the gene matches. The CDR3 spells CATWDTSDWIKTF. CDR3 bases: TGTGCCACCTGGGATACCAGTGATTGGATCAAGACGTTT.

This clone qualifies as medium-sized. This sequence joins TRGV4 and TRGJ1 or TRGJ2. Assignment of the J gene here rests on matching the DNA to germline, because TCRdb gives none. CDR1 is EGSTGY and CDR2 is YDSYTSSV in the germline V gene. The CDR3 is made up of 14 amino acids. V lost 6 bases, J lost 0 bases, and 8 bases stayed unmatched. CDR3 DNA: TGTGCCACCTGGTCGAGGAAGAATTATTATAAGAAACTCTTT. It is translated as CATWSRKNYYKKLF.

This clone was recorded at least ten times. The rearrangement uses TRGV2 and TRGJ1 or TRGJ2. The J gene is not listed in TCRdb, so it was assigned here from a DNA match to germline. The germline V gene has CDR1 EGSNGY and CDR2 YDSYNSKV. The CDR3 has 15 amino acids. Losses at the gene ends were 2 bases for V and 0 bases for J; bases not matched to a gene: 7. The CDR3 protein is CATWDEFSNYYKKLF. CDR3 DNA sequence: TGTGCCACCTGGGACGAGTTTTCGAATTATTATAAGAAACTCTTT.

The chain is built from TRGV9 and TRGJ1 or TRGJ2. The J gene is absent in TCRdb and was assigned here via DNA matching to germline. CDR3 length: 13 amino acids. CDR1 GITISATS and CDR2 ISYDGTV come from the germline V gene (reference sequence). V shed 3 bases, J shed 2 bases, and the junction held 4 bases outside the gene matches. This chain's CDR3 is CALWEPHYYKKLF. Written as DNA, the CDR3 is TGTGCCTTGTGGGAGCCGCATTATTATAAGAAACTCTTT.

A word on this clone: The limits of the CDR3 on the DNA are not certain, so only TCRdb's listed CDR3 is given. There is no J gene call, but TRGV11 is given as the V gene. Being an ORF, TRGV11 has a function that is uncertain. The CDR3 contains 13 residues when both ends are counted. The CDR3: CTTVPDHGHKKLF.

By share, this clone counts as medium-sized (0.01 to 0.1%). The chain combines TRGV10 with TRGJ1 or TRGJ2. No J gene is reported in TCRdb; it was inferred here by comparing the DNA with germline. TRGV10 carries the ORF label, with uncertain function. V trimming: 8 bases; J trimming: 4 bases; junction bases outside the gene matches: 12. The CDR3 length is 14 residues. In nucleotides, the CDR3 is TGTGCTGCGTGGGATTCGACAATATATTATAAGAAACTCTTT. This codes for CAAWDSTIYYKKLF.

Within the sample, this clone is medium-sized. V is TRGV9 and J is TRGJP1. The J gene, not given by TCRdb, was assigned here from a germline match of the nucleotide sequence. V dropped 2 bases and J dropped 0; count of bases not matched to a gene: 3. The CDR3 loop spans 15 amino acids. Germline V lookup: CDR1 GITISATS, CDR2 ISYDGTV (reference sequence). CDR3 in DNA: TGTGCCTTGTGGGAGGAATATACCACTGGTTGGTTCAAGATATTT. This sequence encodes CALWEEYTTGWFKIF.

This clone rates as medium-sized. This sample includes further DNA sequences coding for the same CDR3. J is TRGJ1 or TRGJ2 and V is TRGV2. No J gene was available from TCRdb, and it was assigned here by a germline match of the DNA. Trimming took 0 bases from V and 0 from J; bases not matched to a gene: 2. Germline V gives CDR1 EGSNGY, CDR2 YDSYNSKV. The length of the CDR3 is 14 residues. The CDR3 DNA sequence: TGTGCCACCTGGGACGGGTCGAATTATTATAAGAAACTCTTT. Translated, it gives CATWDGSNYYKKLF.

This clone is labeled as medium-sized. The V and J genes are TRGV2 and TRGJP2. TCRdb gives no J gene; it was assigned here by matching the DNA to germline. The trim removed 1 base at V and 7 bases at J, leaving 12 bases unmatched. This CDR3 comprises 16 residues. Germline lookup yields CDR1 EGSNGY and CDR2 YDSYNSKV. The CDR3 nucleotides are TGTGCCACCTGGGACGGCCCCAATGAAAATGATTGGATCAAGACGTTT. This translates into CATWDGPNENDWIKTF.

This clone qualifies as medium-sized. This sample includes further DNA sequences coding for the same CDR3. The gene calls are TRGV2 and TRGJP2. No J segment appears in TCRdb, so it was assigned here by matching the sequence to germline. Losses at the gene ends were 1 base for V and 0 bases for J; bases not matched to a gene: 5. The CDR3 extends over 16 amino acids. CDR1 is EGSNGY, CDR2 YDSYNSKV, per germline. The CDR3 here is CATWDGPYSSDWIKTF. In DNA, the CDR3 is TGTGCCACCTGGGACGGACCCTATAGTAGTGATTGGATCAAGACGTTT.

This clone was counted at least ten times. At the DNA level, this CDR3 is encoded by other sequences in the same sample as well. V is TRGV9 and J is TRGJP. The J gene, absent from TCRdb, was called here by matching the DNA to germline. V lost 4 bases and J lost 4; bases outside the gene matches: 4. From germline, CDR1 is GITISATS and CDR2 ISYDGTV (reference sequence). The CDR3 totals 16 residues. The CDR3 coding sequence is TGTGCCTTGTGGGAAACACAAGAGTTGGGCAAAAAAATCAAGGTATTT. Translated, it gives CALWETQELGKKIKVF.